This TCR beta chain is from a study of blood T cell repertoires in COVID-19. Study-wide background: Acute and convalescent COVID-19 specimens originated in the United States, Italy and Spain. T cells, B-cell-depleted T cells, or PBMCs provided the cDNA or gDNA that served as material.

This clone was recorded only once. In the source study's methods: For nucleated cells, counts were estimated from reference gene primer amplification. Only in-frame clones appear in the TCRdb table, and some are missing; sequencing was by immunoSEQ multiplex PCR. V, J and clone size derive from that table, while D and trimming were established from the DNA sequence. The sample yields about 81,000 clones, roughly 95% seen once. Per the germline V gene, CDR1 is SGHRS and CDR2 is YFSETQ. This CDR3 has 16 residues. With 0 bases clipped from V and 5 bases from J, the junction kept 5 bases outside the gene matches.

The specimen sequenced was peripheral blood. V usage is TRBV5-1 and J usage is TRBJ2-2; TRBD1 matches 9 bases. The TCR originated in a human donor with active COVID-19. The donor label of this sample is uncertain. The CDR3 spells CASSLGGTGRTGELFF. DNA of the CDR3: TGCGCCAGCAGCTTGGGCGGGACAGGGCGTACCGGGGAGCTGTTTTTT.